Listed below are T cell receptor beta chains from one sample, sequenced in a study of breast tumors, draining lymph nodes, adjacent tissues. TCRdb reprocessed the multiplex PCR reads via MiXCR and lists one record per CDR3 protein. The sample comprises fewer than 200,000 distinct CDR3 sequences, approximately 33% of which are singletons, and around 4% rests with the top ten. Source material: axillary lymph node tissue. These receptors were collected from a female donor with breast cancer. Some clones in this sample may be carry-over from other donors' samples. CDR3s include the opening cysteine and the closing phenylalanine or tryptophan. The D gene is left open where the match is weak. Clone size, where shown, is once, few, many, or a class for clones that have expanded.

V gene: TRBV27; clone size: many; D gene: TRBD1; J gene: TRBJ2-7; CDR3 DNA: TGTGCCAGTCGACCCGGGACAGGGGGCCTCGAGCAGTACTTC; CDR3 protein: CASRPGTGGLEQYF
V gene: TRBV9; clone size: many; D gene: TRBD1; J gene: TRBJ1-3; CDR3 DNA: TGTGCCAGCAGCCCCGACAGGGTTCGGGGTCGTGGAAACACCATATATTTT; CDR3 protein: CASSPDRVRGRGNTIYF
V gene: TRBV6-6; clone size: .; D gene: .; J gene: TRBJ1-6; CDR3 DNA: TGTGCCAGCAGTTACTCGGGGGGGTCGGGGTCCTATAATTCACCCCTCCACTTT; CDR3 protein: CASSYSGGSGSYNSPLHF
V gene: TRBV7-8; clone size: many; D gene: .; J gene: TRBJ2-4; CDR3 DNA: TGTGCCAGCAGCCCGTTACAAAGAGCCAAAAACATTCAGTACTTC; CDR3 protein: CASSPLQRAKNIQYF
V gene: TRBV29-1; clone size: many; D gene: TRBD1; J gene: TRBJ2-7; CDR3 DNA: TGCAGCGCGCTGGGGGGACAGGGAGTTGACGAGCAGTACTTC; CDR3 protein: CSALGGQGVDEQYF
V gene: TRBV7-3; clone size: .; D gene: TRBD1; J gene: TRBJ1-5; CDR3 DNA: TGTGCCGGCAGCCCCGGACAGGGTTTGACAGATACGCAGCATTTT; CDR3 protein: CAGSPGQGLTDTQHF
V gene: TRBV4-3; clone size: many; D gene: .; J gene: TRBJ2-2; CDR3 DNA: TGCGCCAGCAGCCAAGAAATCGTGACCGGGGAGCTGTTTTTT; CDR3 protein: CASSQEIVTGELFF
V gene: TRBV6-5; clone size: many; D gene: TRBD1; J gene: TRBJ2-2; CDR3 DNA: TGTGCCAGCAGTTACGGGACAGGGGTCACCGGGGAGCTGTTTTTT; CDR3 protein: CASSYGTGVTGELFF
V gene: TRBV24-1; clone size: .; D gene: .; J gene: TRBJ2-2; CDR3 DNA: TGTGTCACCAGTGTAACCGGGGGTTCCGGGGAGCTGTTTTTT; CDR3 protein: CVTSVTGGSGELFF
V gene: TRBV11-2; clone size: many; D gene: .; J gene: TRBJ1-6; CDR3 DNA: TGTGCCAGCAGCCGGGACCCTCTTTATTCACCCCTCCACTTT; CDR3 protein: CASSRDPLYSPLHF
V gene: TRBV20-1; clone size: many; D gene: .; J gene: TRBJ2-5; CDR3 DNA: TGCAGTGCTAGAAGTGGGGGGCTTCGGGAGACCCAGTACTTC; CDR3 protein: CSARSGGLRETQYF
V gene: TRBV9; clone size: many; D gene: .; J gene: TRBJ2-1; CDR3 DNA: TGTGCCAGCAGCGTAGAGGAAGGAACTTACAATGAGCAGTTCTTC; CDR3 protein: CASSVEEGTYNEQFF
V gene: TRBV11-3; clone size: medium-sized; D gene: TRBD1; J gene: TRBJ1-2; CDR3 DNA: TGTGCCAGCACCAAGACAGGGGATAGGGGCTACACCTTC; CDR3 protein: CASTKTGDRGYTF
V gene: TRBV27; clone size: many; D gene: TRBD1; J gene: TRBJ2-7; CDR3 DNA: TGTGCCAGCAGACCTACCGGACAGGGAAAGGAGCAGTACTTC; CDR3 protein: CASRPTGQGKEQYF
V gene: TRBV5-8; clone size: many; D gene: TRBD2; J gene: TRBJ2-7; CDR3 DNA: TGTGCCAGCAGCTTGGGGGGGACTAGCGGGAGTCTGCAGTACTTC; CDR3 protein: CASSLGGTSGSLQYF
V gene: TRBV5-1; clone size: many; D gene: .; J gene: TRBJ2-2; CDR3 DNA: TGCGCCAGCAGCTTGGAAGGAACAGGGCGAGCCGGGGAGCTGTTTTTT; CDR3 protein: CASSLEGTGRAGELFF
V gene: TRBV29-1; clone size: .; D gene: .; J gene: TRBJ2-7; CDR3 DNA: TGCAGCGTAGGGGGGGGAGTCGGCGAGCAGTACTTC; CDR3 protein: CSVGGGVGEQYF
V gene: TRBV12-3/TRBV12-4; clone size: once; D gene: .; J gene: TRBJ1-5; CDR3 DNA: .; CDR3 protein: CASSYSRQGELLRAVLRAGQPQHF
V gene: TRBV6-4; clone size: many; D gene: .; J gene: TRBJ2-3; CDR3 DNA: TGTGCCAGCAGTGACTCGGAGGCTAGCACAGATACGCAGTATTTT; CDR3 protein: CASSDSEASTDTQYF
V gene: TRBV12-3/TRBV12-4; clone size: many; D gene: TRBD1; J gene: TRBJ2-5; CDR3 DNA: TGTGCCAGCAGTCCCGGGACAGAGGAGACCCAGTACTTC; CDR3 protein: CASSPGTEETQYF
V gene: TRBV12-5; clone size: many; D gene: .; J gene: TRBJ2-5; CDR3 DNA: TGTGCTACACCCCGGGGCAGGGATGAGACCCAGTACTTC; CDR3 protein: CATPRGRDETQYF
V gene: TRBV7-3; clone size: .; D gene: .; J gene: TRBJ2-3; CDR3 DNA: TGTGCCAGCAGCCCCACTGCGAGCACAGATACGCAGTATTTT; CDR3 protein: CASSPTASTDTQYF
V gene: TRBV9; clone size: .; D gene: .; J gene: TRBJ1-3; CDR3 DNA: TGTGCCAGCAGCGTAGTTCTGGGGGCGATGAACACCATATATTTT; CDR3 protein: CASSVVLGAMNTIYF
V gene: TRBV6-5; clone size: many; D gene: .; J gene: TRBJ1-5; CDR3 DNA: TGTGCCAGCAGTTCCATTTACAGGGGCAATCAGCCCCAGCATTTT; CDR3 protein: CASSSIYRGNQPQHF
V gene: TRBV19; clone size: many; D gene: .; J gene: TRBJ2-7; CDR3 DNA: TGTGCCAGCACCGGGGCCGGGGGCTACGAGCAGTACTTC; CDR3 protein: CASTGAGGYEQYF
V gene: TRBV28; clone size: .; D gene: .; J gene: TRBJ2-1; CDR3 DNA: TGTGCCAGCAGTTTTGGGGGAGCCTCCTACAATGAGCAGTTCTTC; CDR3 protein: CASSFGGASYNEQFF
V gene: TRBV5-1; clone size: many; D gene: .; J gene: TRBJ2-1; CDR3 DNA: TGCGCCAGCAGCTTGGGACACATCTCCTACAATGAGCAGTTCTTC; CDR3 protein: CASSLGHISYNEQFF
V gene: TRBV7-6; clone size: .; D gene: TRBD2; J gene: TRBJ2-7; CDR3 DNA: TGTGCCAGCTCATTGCTAGCGGGTCCATCCTACGAGCAGTACTTC; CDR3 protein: CASSLLAGPSYEQYF
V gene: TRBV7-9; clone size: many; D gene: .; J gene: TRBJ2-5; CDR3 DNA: TGTGCCAGCAGCTTCGCACGGCACCAAGAGACCCAGTACTTC; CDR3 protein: CASSFARHQETQYF
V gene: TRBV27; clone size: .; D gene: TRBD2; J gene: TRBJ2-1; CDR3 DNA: TGTGCCAGCAGTTTATACCCGCGAACTAGCGGGGCCTACAATGAGCAGTTCTTC; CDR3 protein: CASSLYPRTSGAYNEQFF
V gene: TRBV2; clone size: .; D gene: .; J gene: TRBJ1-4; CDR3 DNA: TGTGCCAGCAGTGAATGGGGTCACGTAAAACTGTTTTTT; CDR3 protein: CASSEWGHVKLFF
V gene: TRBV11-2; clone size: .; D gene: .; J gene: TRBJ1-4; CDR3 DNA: TGTGCCAGCAGTAGGGGATTCGGTGAAAAACTGTTTTTT; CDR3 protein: CASSRGFGEKLFF
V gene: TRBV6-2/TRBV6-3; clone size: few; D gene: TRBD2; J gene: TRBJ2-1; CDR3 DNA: TGTGCCAGCAGTTATAAGTTAGCGGGAGAATCCAATGAGCAGTTCTTC; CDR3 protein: CASSYKLAGESNEQFF
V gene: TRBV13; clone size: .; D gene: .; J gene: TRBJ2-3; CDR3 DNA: TGTGCCAGCGACATGGGAGTTTTCACAGATACGCAGTATTTT; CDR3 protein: CASDMGVFTDTQYF
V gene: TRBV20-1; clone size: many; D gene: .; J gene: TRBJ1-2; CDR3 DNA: TGCAGTGCTCGGCGCGGACCTAGGGGCTACACCTTC; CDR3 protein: CSARRGPRGYTF
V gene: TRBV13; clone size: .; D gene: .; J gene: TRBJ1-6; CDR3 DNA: TGTGCCAGCGACATGCGAGCGTGGGTAGGCAATTCACCCCTCCACTTT; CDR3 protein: CASDMRAWVGNSPLHF
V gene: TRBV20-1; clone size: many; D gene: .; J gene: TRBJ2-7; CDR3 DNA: TGCAGTGCTCGAGCGGACTCCTTCTCCTACGAGCAGTACTTC; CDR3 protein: CSARADSFSYEQYF
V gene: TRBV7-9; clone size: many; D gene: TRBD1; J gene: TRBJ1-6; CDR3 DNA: TGTGCCAGCAGTCTCCAGGGGGTCCTTTCACCCCTCCACTTT; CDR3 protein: CASSLQGVLSPLHF
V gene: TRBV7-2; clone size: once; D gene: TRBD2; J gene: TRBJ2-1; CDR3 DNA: TGTGCCAGCAGCTCCCGAACTAGCGGGTCCTACAATGAGCAGTTCTTC; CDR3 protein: CASSSRTSGSYNEQFF
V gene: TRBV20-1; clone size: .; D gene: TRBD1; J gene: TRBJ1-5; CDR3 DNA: TGCAGTGCTAAGACCGGGACAGATATCAATCAGCCCCAGCATTTT; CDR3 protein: CSAKTGTDINQPQHF
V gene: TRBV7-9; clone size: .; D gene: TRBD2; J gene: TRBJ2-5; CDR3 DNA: TGTGCCAGCAGCTTAGGGCGACTAGCGGGAGGACCCCAAGTGACCCAGTACTTC; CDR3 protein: CASSLGRLAGGPQVTQYF
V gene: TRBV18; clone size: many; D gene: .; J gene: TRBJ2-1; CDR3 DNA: TGTGCCAGCTCACCACTGGCCGGTATCTACAATGAGCAGTTCTTC; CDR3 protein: CASSPLAGIYNEQFF
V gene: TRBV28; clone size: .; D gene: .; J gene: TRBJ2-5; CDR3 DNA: TGTGCCAGCAGTCCCTGGGACATGGGTGGAGAGACCCAGTACTTC; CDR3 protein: CASSPWDMGGETQYF
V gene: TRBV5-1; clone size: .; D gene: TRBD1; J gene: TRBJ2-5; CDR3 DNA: TGCGCCAGCTCCCTGGAAGGCGGGACAGGGGTTGCCCAGACCCAGTACTTC; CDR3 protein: CASSLEGGTGVAQTQYF
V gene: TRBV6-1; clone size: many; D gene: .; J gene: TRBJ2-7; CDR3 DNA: TGTGCCAGCAGTGAATCACTAGCCCAATACGAGCAGTACTTC; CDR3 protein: CASSESLAQYEQYF
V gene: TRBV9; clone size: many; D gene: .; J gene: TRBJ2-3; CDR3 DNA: TGTGCCAGCAGCAGTAAGAGGCACGCAGATACGCAGTATTTT; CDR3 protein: CASSSKRHADTQYF
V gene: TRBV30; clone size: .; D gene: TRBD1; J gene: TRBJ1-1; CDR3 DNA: TGTGCCTGGAGTTCGCTAAGACAGGGCGACACTGAAGCTTTCTTT; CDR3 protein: CAWSSLRQGDTEAFF